Presented here are 17 T cell receptor beta chains from one specimen sequenced in a study of response to subunit inactivated influenza vaccine. One entry per CDR3 protein results from TCRdb running MiXCR on the RT-PCR reads. The sample includes roughly 500,000 distinct CDR3 sequences, under 30% of them seen just once. A further study also used this sample, focusing on T cells expressing NK-cell markers. That investigation notes: In generating TCR beta cDNA, 5'RACE template switching with UMIs was used.

The sequences come from CD4+ T cells sorted from PBMCs, collected 11 to 12 days after vaccination. The receptors were gathered from a man between 50 and 59 years old who received an inactivated influenza vaccine.

This clonotype was seen more than once but under ten times. V and J are TRBV27 and TRBJ1-5, with a weak D call TRBD1 (5 bases). Germline assignment: CDR1 MNHEY and CDR2 SMNVEV (reference sequence). This CDR3 is 17 amino acids long. The V end was cut by 4 bases, the J end by 0 bases, with 16 bases between. The CDR3 protein is CASSSRPGPYSNQPQHF. The CDR3 nucleotides are TGTGCCAGCAGTTCCCGCCCGGGACCTTATAGCAATCAGCCCCAGCATTTT.

The DNA of the CDR3 is TGCGCCAGCAGCTACTCACAGGGTCAAGAGACCCAGTACTTC. It codes for CASSYSQGQETQYF. J is TRBJ2-5 and V is TRBV5-1; TRBD1 might be the D (6 bases). The CDR3 runs to 14 residues. Germline CDR1 is SGHRS and CDR2 is YFSETQ. The V gene lost 3 bases and the J gene lost 2 bases, with 11 bases spanning the gap.

This chain joins TRBV4-3 and TRBJ2-2; tentatively, D is TRBD2 (5 bases). V shed 2 bases and J shed 6 bases, with 10 bases lying between them. Looked up from germline, CDR1 is LGHNA and CDR2 is YSLEER. The CDR3 extends over 14 amino acids. CDR3 sequence: CASSQNLASGELFF. CDR3 DNA sequence: TGCGCCAGCAGCCAAAACTTAGCGTCCGGGGAGCTGTTTTTT.

This clonotype appeared many times. Germline and junction disagree at one end, which may indicate a read error. The chain carries TRBV6-2 or TRBV6-3 and TRBJ1-5; D is possibly TRBD1 (5 bases). Germline-derived CDR1 and CDR2 are MNHEY and SVGEGT. The CDR3 loop spans 18 amino acids. The CDR3 DNA reads as TGTGCCAGCACTTACGGGATACTCTTGGGCAGGGATAATCAGCCCCAGCATTTT. This codes for CASTYGILLGRDNQPQHF.

J is TRBJ2-3 and V is TRBV9; a possible D gene is TRBD2 (7 bases). Germline lookup yields CDR1 SGDLS and CDR2 YYNGEE. The CDR3 loop spans 17 amino acids. The germline V and J ends were trimmed by 0 bases and 5 bases, with 19 bases remaining between them. CDR3 sequence reads: CASSVEGWGGDKDTQYF. The CDR3 DNA follows: TGTGCCAGCAGCGTAGAGGGTTGGGGGGGCGATAAAGATACGCAGTATTTT.

This clonotype was counted between two and nine times. The genes are TRBV11-2 and TRBJ1-5; no clear D. V lost 0 bases and J lost 2, with 14 bases in between. This CDR3 comprises 17 residues. The V gene's germline CDR1 is SGHAT and CDR2 FQNNGV. The CDR3 is CASSLDADVLGNQPQHF. In DNA form, the CDR3 reads TGTGCCAGCAGCTTAGACGCTGACGTGTTGGGCAATCAGCCCCAGCATTTT.

Only a few counts were recorded for this clonotype. This chain links TRBV20-1 with TRBJ1-1; tentative D call: TRBD1 (5 bases). Trimming cost V 4 bases and J 5 bases, with 14 bases left between them. CDR1 and CDR2 from the germline V gene are DFQATT and SNEGSKA (reference sequence). The CDR3 loop spans 13 amino acids. The CDR3 sequence: CSAIRQIATEAFF. CDR3 sequence (DNA): TGCAGTGCTATTAGACAGATTGCTACTGAAGCTTTCTTT.

CDR3 in DNA: TGTGCCACCAGCAGAGATGTAGGACAGGGGGCCAGCTCCTATAATTCACCCCTCCACTTT. Its translation is CATSRDVGQGASSYNSPLHF. V gene TRBV15 combines with J gene TRBJ1-6; 11 bases fit TRBD1. The CDR3 extends over 20 amino acids. Germline V gives CDR1 LNHNV, CDR2 YYDKDF (reference sequence). The V gene end was trimmed by 0 bases and the J gene end by 0 bases; junction bases not matched to a gene: 7.

This clonotype has a handful of counts. The rearrangement uses TRBV5-1 and TRBJ1-4; D remains ambiguous. The V and J ends lost 0 bases and 8 bases respectively, with 8 bases between them. Per the germline V gene, CDR1 is SGHRS and CDR2 is YFSETQ. The CDR3 loop spans 13 amino acids. The DNA for the CDR3 is TGCGCCAGCAGCTTGGAACAGACAGAAAAACTGTTTTTT. As protein: CASSLEQTEKLFF.

The chain has TRBV4-2 and TRBJ2-5, with a weak D call TRBD2 (5 bases). V lost 6 bases to trimming and J lost 2 bases, with 13 bases between them. The CDR3 covers 14 residues. Per the germline V gene, CDR1 is LGHNA and CDR2 is YNFKEQ. The CDR3 sequence: CASSVSASQETQYF. CDR3 DNA: TGTGCCAGCAGTGTTAGCGCCTCACAAGAGACCCAGTACTTC.

J is TRBJ2-7 and V is TRBV7-2, with TRBD2 matching 9 bases. This CDR3 has 15 amino acids. V lost 6 bases and J lost 3; bases outside the gene matches: 9. CDR1 is SGHTA, CDR2 FQGNSA, per germline. The CDR3: CASRSDSGGGYEQYF. CDR3 in DNA: TGTGCCAGCAGGTCGGATAGCGGGGGAGGCTACGAGCAGTACTTC.

This clonotype showed up just once. V and J are TRBV6-1 and TRBJ2-5, with D possibly matching TRBD1 (6 bases). Germline loops: CDR1 MNHNS, CDR2 SASEGT. Trimming took 6 bases from V and 5 from J, leaving 16 bases between them. The CDR3 covers 14 residues. CDR3 protein: CASRRAGDTETQYF. The CDR3 DNA follows: TGTGCCAGCAGGCGGGCTGGGGACACCGAGACCCAGTACTTC.

This clonotype was seen a handful of times. This chain uses TRBV11-2 with TRBJ2-5; TRBD2 is a possible D gene (6 bases). Germline lookup yields CDR1 SGHAT and CDR2 FQNNGV. Trimming removed 3 bases from V and 1 base from J, with 12 bases in between. This CDR3 contains 15 residues. DNA for the CDR3: TGTGCCAGCAGCTTGGGGCCAGCGGGCCAAGAGACCCAGTACTTC. It is translated as CASSLGPAGQETQYF.

This clonotype turned up a few times. V usage is TRBV11-2 and J usage is TRBJ2-3; possibly TRBD1 for D (6 bases). The CDR3 extends over 19 amino acids. The germline V gene has CDR1 SGHAT and CDR2 FQNNGV. V was cut by 4 bases and J by 5 bases, with 28 bases left in between. CDR3 protein: CASSSRNRNRVPQVDTQYF. The CDR3 DNA follows: TGTGCCAGCAGCTCAAGAAACCGGAACAGGGTCCCCCAGGTAGATACGCAGTATTTT.

This clonotype was seen a few times. The rearrangement uses TRBV7-2 and TRBJ2-5; no clear D. CDR1 is SGHTA, CDR2 FQGNSA, per germline. The CDR3 loop spans 14 amino acids. V shed 1 base and J shed 5 bases, with 11 bases lying between them. CDR3 region: CASSLVLPSETQYF. For the CDR3, the DNA is TGTGCCAGCAGCTTAGTACTCCCGTCGGAGACCCAGTACTTC. The whole variable domain, remainder taken from reference TRBV7-2 and TRBJ2-5, is GAGVSQSPSNKVTEKGKDVELRCDPISGHTALYWYRQSLGQGLEFLIYFQGNSAPDKSGLPSDRFSAERTGGSVSTLTIQRTQQEDSAVYLCASSLVLPSETQYFGPGTRLLVL.

This sequence joins TRBV12-3 or TRBV12-4 and TRBJ2-3, with D possibly being TRBD2 (6 bases). With 6 bases removed from V and 2 bases from J, the gap between germline ends came to 9 bases. CDR3 length: 13 residues. CDR3 amino acids: CASRPGATDTQYF. The CDR3 bases are TGTGCCAGCAGGCCGGGAGCCACAGATACGCAGTATTTT.

This clonotype turned up a few times. The chain links TRBV6-5 to TRBJ2-1; D not resolved. V was clipped by 0 bases and J by 4 bases, with 10 bases between them. Germline V gene sequence: CDR1 MNHEY, CDR2 SVGAGI. This CDR3 has 15 residues. The DNA for the CDR3 is TGTGCCAGCAGTTACTCCCACGGAACTTACAATGAGCAGTTCTTC. Translating it yields CASSYSHGTYNEQFF.